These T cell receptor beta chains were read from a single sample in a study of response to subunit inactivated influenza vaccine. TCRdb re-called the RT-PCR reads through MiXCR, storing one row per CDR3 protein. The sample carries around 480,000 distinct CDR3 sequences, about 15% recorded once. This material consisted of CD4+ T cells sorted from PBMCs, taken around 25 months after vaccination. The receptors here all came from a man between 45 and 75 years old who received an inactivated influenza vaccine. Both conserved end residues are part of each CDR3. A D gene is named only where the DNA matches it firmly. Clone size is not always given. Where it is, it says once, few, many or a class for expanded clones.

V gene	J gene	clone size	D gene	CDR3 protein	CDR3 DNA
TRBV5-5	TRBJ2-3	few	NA	CASSPEGRSTDTQYF	TGTGCCAGCAGCCCCGAGGGGCGTAGCACAGATACGCAGTATTTT
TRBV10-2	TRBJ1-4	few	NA	CATRGGVGEKLFF	TGCGCCACCCGGGGTGGGGTCGGCGAAAAACTGTTTTTT
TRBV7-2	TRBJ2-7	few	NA	CASSPQRLGSSYEQYF	TGTGCCAGCAGCCCTCAAAGACTAGGGAGCTCCTACGAGCAGTACTTC
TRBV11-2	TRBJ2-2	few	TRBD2	CASSIPGTKTTGELFF	TGTGCCAGCAGCATTCCCGGGACTAAGACTACCGGGGAGCTGTTTTTT
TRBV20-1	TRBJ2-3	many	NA	CSPRGGGTDTQYF	TGCAGTCCGAGGGGTGGTGGCACAGATACGCAGTATTTT
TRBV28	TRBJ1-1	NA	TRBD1	CASSSNRGLNTEAFF	TGTGCCAGCAGTTCAAACAGGGGCCTAAACACTGAAGCTTTCTTT
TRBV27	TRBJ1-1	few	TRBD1	CASTKTGTTEAFF	TGTGCCAGCACCAAGACAGGGACGACTGAAGCTTTCTTT
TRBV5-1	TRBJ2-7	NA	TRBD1	CASSWDRAYEQYF	TGCGCCAGCAGCTGGGACAGGGCCTACGAGCAGTACTTC
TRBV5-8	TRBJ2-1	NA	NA	CASSLVRAFHSYNEQFF	TGTGCCAGCAGCTTGGTAAGGGCTTTCCACTCCTACAATGAGCAGTTCTTC
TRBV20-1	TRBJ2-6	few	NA	CSAREGAGANVLTF	TGCAGTGCTAGAGAGGGGGCTGGGGCCAACGTCCTGACTTTC
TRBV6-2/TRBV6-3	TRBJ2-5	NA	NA	CASKQRWEETQYF	TGTGCCAGCAAACAGAGGTGGGAAGAGACCCAGTACTTC
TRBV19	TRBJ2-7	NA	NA	CASSTQGHEQYF	TGTGCCAGTAGTACCCAGGGCCACGAGCAGTACTTC
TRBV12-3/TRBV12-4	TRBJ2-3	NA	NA	CASSRMGTVDTQYF	TGTGCCAGCAGCCGGATGGGGACGGTAGATACGCAGTATTTT
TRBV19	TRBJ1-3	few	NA	CASSPTASGNTIYF	TGTGCCAGCTCCCCGACAGCTTCTGGAAACACCATATATTTT
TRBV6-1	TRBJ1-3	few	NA	CASSRTRPGPGNTIYF	TGTGCCAGCAGTCGGACTCGACCCGGACCTGGAAACACCATATATTTT
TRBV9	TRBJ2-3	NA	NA	CASSVIGGSTDTQYF	TGTGCCAGCAGCGTAATTGGGGGCAGCACAGATACGCAGTATTTT
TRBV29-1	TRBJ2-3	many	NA	CSVALTRDRTDTQYF	TGCAGCGTTGCCCTGACTAGGGACCGCACAGATACGCAGTATTTT
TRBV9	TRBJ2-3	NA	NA	CASSARGGAEDTQYF	TGTGCCAGCAGCGCCCGAGGGGGGGCGGAAGATACGCAGTATTTT
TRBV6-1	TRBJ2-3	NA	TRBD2	CASSETAGAYTQYF	TGTGCCAGCAGTGAAACGGCGGGAGCGTATACGCAGTATTTT
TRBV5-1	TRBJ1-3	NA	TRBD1	CASSAGTGNTIYF	TGCGCCAGCAGCGCCGGGACAGGCAACACCATATATTTT
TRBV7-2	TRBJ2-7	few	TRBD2	CASSTEGLASYEQYF	TGTGCCAGCAGCACAGAAGGACTAGCGAGCTACGAGCAGTACTTC
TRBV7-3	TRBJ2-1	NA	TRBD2	CASGTSGIAEQFF	TGTGCCAGTGGGACTAGCGGGATTGCTGAGCAGTTCTTC
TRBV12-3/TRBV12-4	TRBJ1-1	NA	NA	CASSPTGAQAFF	TGTGCCAGCAGTCCGACCGGGGCCCAAGCTTTCTTT
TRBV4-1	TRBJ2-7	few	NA	CASSQAGLGSYEQYF	TGCGCCAGCAGCCAAGCCGGTCTGGGCTCCTACGAGCAGTACTTC
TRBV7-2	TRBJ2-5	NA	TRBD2	CASSKTSGGGETQYF	TGTGCCAGCAGCAAGACTAGCGGGGGAGGAGAGACCCAGTACTTC
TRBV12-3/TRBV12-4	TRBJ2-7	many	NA	CASSLTTGNNEQYF	TGTGCCAGCAGTCTTACTACAGGGAACAACGAGCAGTACTTC
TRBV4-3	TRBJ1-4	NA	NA	CASSQDTGFREKLFF	TGCGCCAGCAGCCAAGATACCGGGTTTCGGGAAAAACTGTTTTTT
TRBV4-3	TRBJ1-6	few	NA	CASSQEGDSYNSPLHF	TGCGCCAGCAGCCAAGAAGGGGACTCCTATAATTCACCCCTCCACTTT
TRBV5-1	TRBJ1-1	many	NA	CASSTTGLGTEAFF	TGCGCCAGCAGCACCACAGGGCTCGGCACTGAAGCTTTCTTT
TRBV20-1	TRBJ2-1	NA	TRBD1	CSARARDRYYNEQFF	TGCAGTGCTAGAGCCCGGGACAGGTACTACAATGAGCAGTTCTTC
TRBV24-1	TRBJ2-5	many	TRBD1	CATSDRGPQETQYF	TGTGCCACCAGTGATAGGGGGCCTCAAGAGACCCAGTACTTC
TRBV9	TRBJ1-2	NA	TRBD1	CASSAGTGAGYGYTF	TGTGCCAGCAGCGCCGGGACAGGGGCCGGGTATGGCTACACCTTC
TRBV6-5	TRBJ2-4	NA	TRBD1	CASSYAGQGPNIQYF	TGTGCCAGCAGTTACGCTGGACAGGGGCCAAACATTCAGTACTTC
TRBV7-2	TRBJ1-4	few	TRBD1	CASTLHGTGGEKLFF	TGTGCCAGCACCCTTCACGGGACAGGGGGGGAAAAACTGTTTTTT
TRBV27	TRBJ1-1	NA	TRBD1	CASSLRQGIMSEAFF	TGTGCCAGCAGTTTACGACAGGGCATTATGTCTGAAGCTTTCTTT
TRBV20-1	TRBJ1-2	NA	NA	CSARGGESYGYTF	TGCAGTGCTAGAGGGGGCGAGAGCTATGGCTACACCTTC
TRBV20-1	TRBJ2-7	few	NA	CSARGEVSSYEQYF	TGCAGTGCTCGTGGGGAGGTCAGCTCCTACGAGCAGTACTTC
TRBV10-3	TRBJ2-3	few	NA	CAIRVQVTDTQYF	TGTGCCATCAGGGTGCAGGTCACAGATACGCAGTATTTT
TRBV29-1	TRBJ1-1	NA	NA	CSVAREGDTEAFF	TGCAGCGTTGCCAGGGAAGGCGACACTGAAGCTTTCTTT
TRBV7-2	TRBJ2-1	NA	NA	CASSPGTGEQFF	TGTGCCAGCAGCCCTGGGACTGGTGAGCAGTTCTTC
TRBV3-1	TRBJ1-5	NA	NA	CASSLTDRQPQHF	TGTGCCAGCAGCCTGACCGACAGGCAGCCCCAGCATTTT
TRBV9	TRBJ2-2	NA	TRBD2	CASSVRSGRDTGELFF	TGTGCCAGCAGCGTAAGGAGCGGGAGAGACACCGGGGAGCTGTTTTTT